Below are 7 T cell receptor beta chains sequenced from a single sample in a study of technical replicates of blood from a handful of donors. Assay: immunoSEQ multiplex PCR; the TCRdb copy retains only in-frame clones and omits some. The data hold about 97,000 clones, with around 96% observed a single time. The sample was T cells isolated from PBMCs. Receptors originate from a human donor in good health.

The V and J genes are TRBV6-1 and TRBJ2-1; D perhaps matches TRBD1 (5 bases). V was pared by 4 bases and J by 8 bases, with 9 bases between. The germline CDR1 and CDR2 sequences are MNHNS and SASEGT. The CDR3 loop spans 12 amino acids. CDR3 nucleotide sequence: TGTGCCAGCAGTGCAGGGTTAGATGAGCAGTTCTTC. Its protein product is CASSAGLDEQFF.

This sequence joins TRBV5-1 and TRBJ2-3; D unclear. The CDR3 consists of 14 residues. Germline CDR1 and CDR2: SGHRS and YFSETQ. Deletions cut 0 bases from V and 0 bases from J, with 5 bases between. CDR3 bases: TGCGCCAGCAGCTTGGAACGGAGCACAGATACGCAGTATTTT. This codes for CASSLERSTDTQYF. Based on the CDR3 plus reference TRBV5-1 and TRBJ2-3, the full variable domain is KAGVTQTPRYLIKTRGQQVTLSCSPISGHRSVSWYQQTPGQGLQFLFEYFSETQRNKGNFPGRFSGRQFSNSRSEMNVSTLELGDSALYLCASSLERSTDTQYFGPGTRLTVL.

This chain uses TRBV5-6 with TRBJ2-2, with TRBD2 identical over 8 bases. This CDR3 region has 17 residues. V was pared by 3 bases and J by 4 bases, with 11 bases of the junction left unmatched. Germline CDR1 and CDR2: SGHDT and YYEEEE. The CDR3 loop is CASSWGRSGSITGELFF. CDR3 sequence (DNA): TGTGCCAGCAGCTGGGGTCGAAGCGGGAGTATCACCGGGGAGCTGTTTTTT.

The chain employs TRBV20-1 and TRBJ1-3; D gene unclear. Per the germline V gene, CDR1 is DFQATT and CDR2 is SNEGSKA (reference sequence). Trimming removed 5 bases from V and 1 base from J, with 3 bases in between. The CDR3 length is 11 residues. The CDR3 DNA reads as TGCAGTGCTTCTTCTGGAAACACCATATATTTT. Translation gives CSASSGNTIYF.

The chain joins TRBV7-9 to TRBJ1-5; D unclear. V was trimmed by 2 bases and J by 0 bases, leaving 5 bases between them. The CDR3 covers 14 residues. Per the germline V gene, CDR1 is SEHNR and CDR2 is FQNEAQ (reference sequence). CDR3 sequence (DNA): TGTGCCAGCAGCTTAACGGGTAGCAATCAGCCCCAGCATTTT. Protein: CASSLTGSNQPQHF.

The chain couples TRBV7-8 to TRBJ2-2; 10 nucleotides agree with TRBD2. The CDR3 runs to 19 residues. Per germline, CDR1 SGHVS and CDR2 FQNEAQ. V lost 5 bases, J lost 5 bases, and 17 bases stayed unmatched. The DNA of the CDR3 is TGTGCCAGCAGCGAACACCTCCTAGCGGGAGAACTTTGGACCGGGGAGCTGTTTTTT. Its protein is CASSEHLLAGELWTGELFF. The variable domain in full, with the rest retrieved from reference TRBV7-8 and TRBJ2-2, is GAGVSQSPRYKVAKRGQDVALRCDPISGHVSLFWYQQALGQGPEFLTYFQNEAQLDKSGLPSDRFFAERPEGSVSTLKIQRTQQEDSAVYLCASSEHLLAGELWTGELFFGEGSRLTVL.

The chain links TRBV28 to TRBJ2-1; no firm D call. The V end lost 2 bases, the J end lost 0 bases, and 17 bases lay between the germline ends. There are 18 residues in the CDR3. Germline CDR1 MDHEN, CDR2 SYDVKM. In nucleotides, the CDR3 is TGTGCCAGCAGTTTAACCCTTCAGCGCCTAAGCTCCTACAATGAGCAGTTCTTC. As protein: CASSLTLQRLSSYNEQFF.